This T cell receptor (beta chain) was found in a study of technical replicates of blood from a handful of donors. V was trimmed by 5 bases and J by 6 bases, leaving 10 bases between them. The CDR3 runs 13 residues. Per germline, CDR1 LNHDA and CDR2 SQIVND (reference sequence). Assay: immunoSEQ multiplex PCR; the TCRdb copy retains only in-frame clones and omits some. The sample contains around 100,000 clones, 90% to 97% of which appear only once. The sequenced sample consisted of T cells isolated from PBMCs. This clonotype originated in a human donor in good health. V usage is TRBV19 and J usage is TRBJ2-2; no reliable D call. CDR3 protein: CASSFRQSGELFF. CDR3 sequence (DNA): TGTGCCAGTAGTTTCAGACAATCCGGGGAGCTGTTTTTT.